This T cell receptor (beta chain) comes out of a study of T cell responses to AZD1222 COVID-19 vaccine. This clone was seen once. Its antigen is not identified. Whole-study findings and limits: Nearly half of spike-specific TCRs reportedly target variant regions that are unmutated in the B.1.351 and B.1.1.7 variants. Most donors were white British and more were female, and clonal diversity was possibly underestimated.

Profiled with immunoSEQ multiplex PCR; TCRdb holds only in-frame clones, not every one. The repertoire holds about 85,000 clones, with 90% as singletons. This CDR3 has 14 residues. V gave up 2 bases and J gave up 9 bases, with 14 bases separating them. The germline V gene has CDR1 MNHNS and CDR2 SASEGT. This chain joins TRBV6-1 and TRBJ1-5; no definite D call. Specimen: peripheral blood, collected on day 0 of AZD1222 vaccination. The receptor was derived from an adult in good health. The CDR3 region is CASSEIDSILPQHF. The CDR3 coding sequence is TGTGCCAGCAGTGAAATAGATAGTATCCTGCCCCAGCATTTT.